This is a list of T cell receptor beta chains from one sample in a study of blood T cells in healthy people across ages. Via MiXCR, TCRdb re-called the 5' RACE reads, giving one row per CDR3 protein. The sample has about 1.5 million distinct CDR3 sequences; 42% are singletons. The sample comprised blood. The receptors here all came from a woman younger than 35 in good health. CDR3s include the opening cysteine and the closing phenylalanine or tryptophan. Fields, in order: D gene, J gene, clone size, V gene, CDR3 protein, CDR3 DNA. A D gene is named only where the DNA matches it firmly. Size is omitted from some rows. Given values are once, few, many or a class for expanded clones.

d_call: NA
j_call: TRBJ2-7
clone_size: NA
v_call: TRBV2
cdr3_aa: CASSGLGGHVDEQYF
cdr3_nt: TGTGCCAGCAGTGGGCTAGGGGGACATGTGGACGAGCAGTACTTC

d_call: NA
j_call: TRBJ2-7
clone_size: few
v_call: TRBV7-9
cdr3_aa: CASSLYGGGVVDYEQYF
cdr3_nt: TGTGCCAGCAGCTTATATGGCGGGGGCGTGGTTGATTACGAGCAGTACTTC

d_call: TRBD1
j_call: TRBJ2-1
clone_size: few
v_call: TRBV29-1
cdr3_aa: CSVELVRDRGYEQFF
cdr3_nt: TGCAGCGTTGAGCTAGTCCGGGACAGGGGCTATGAGCAGTTCTTC

d_call: TRBD1
j_call: TRBJ2-7
clone_size: NA
v_call: TRBV6-6
cdr3_aa: CASSSPEGGLYRWYF
cdr3_nt: TGTGCCAGCAGTTCCCCCGAAGGGGGCCTCTACAGATGGTACTTC

d_call: NA
j_call: TRBJ1-2
clone_size: NA
v_call: TRBV7-2
cdr3_aa: CASSLGPRQSPIYGGYTF
cdr3_nt: TGTGCCAGCAGCTTAGGCCCGAGACAGTCCCCCATCTATGGTGGCTACACCTTC

d_call: NA
j_call: TRBJ2-1
clone_size: NA
v_call: TRBV7-9
cdr3_aa: CASSGRAQYNEQFF
cdr3_nt: TGTGCCAGCAGCGGCCGGGCCCAGTACAATGAGCAGTTCTTC

d_call: TRBD1
j_call: TRBJ1-2
clone_size: NA
v_call: TRBV28
cdr3_aa: CASSYPRGQALHYGYTF
cdr3_nt: TGTGCCAGCAGTTACCCCCGGGGACAGGCCCTTCACTATGGCTACACCTTC

d_call: NA
j_call: TRBJ2-7
clone_size: NA
v_call: TRBV2
cdr3_aa: CASSGRARGTYEQYF
cdr3_nt: TGTGCCAGCAGCGGAAGGGCCCGGGGAACCTACGAGCAGTACTTC

d_call: TRBD1
j_call: TRBJ2-1
clone_size: NA
v_call: TRBV12-3/TRBV12-4
cdr3_aa: CASSLRQGGNNEQFF
cdr3_nt: TGTGCCAGCAGTTTAAGACAGGGTGGTAACAATGAGCAGTTCTTC

d_call: TRBD2
j_call: TRBJ2-7
clone_size: NA
v_call: TRBV12-3/TRBV12-4
cdr3_aa: CASNFPGLAGFPSSYNEQYF
cdr3_nt: TGTGCCAGCAACTTCCCGGGACTAGCGGGATTCCCGAGCTCCTACAATGAGCAGTACTTC

d_call: NA
j_call: TRBJ2-1
clone_size: few
v_call: TRBV28
cdr3_aa: CASSLDRSGQFF
cdr3_nt: TGTGCCAGCAGTTTAGATCGGTCAGGACAGTTCTTC

d_call: TRBD2
j_call: TRBJ2-1
clone_size: NA
v_call: TRBV20-1
cdr3_aa: CSASPPLAGEWNEQFF
cdr3_nt: TGCAGTGCTTCTCCGCCACTAGCGGGAGAGTGGAATGAGCAGTTCTTC

d_call: TRBD1
j_call: TRBJ1-5
clone_size: many
v_call: TRBV6-6
cdr3_aa: CASREGASSQPQHF
cdr3_nt: TGTGCCAGCAGGGAGGGGGCATCAAGCCAGCCCCAGCATTTT

d_call: NA
j_call: TRBJ2-5
clone_size: NA
v_call: TRBV5-1
cdr3_aa: CASSPAWEETQYF
cdr3_nt: TGCGCCAGCAGCCCCGCATGGGAAGAGACCCAGTACTTC

d_call: NA
j_call: TRBJ1-2
clone_size: few
v_call: TRBV28
cdr3_aa: CASSFGGGQPYYGYTF
cdr3_nt: TGTGCCAGCAGTTTTGGGGGGGGACAACCCTACTATGGCTACACCTTC

d_call: NA
j_call: TRBJ1-1
clone_size: NA
v_call: TRBV20-1
cdr3_aa: CSARPGGMNTEAFF
cdr3_nt: TGCAGTGCTAGGCCCGGGGGCATGAACACTGAAGCTTTCTTT

d_call: TRBD2
j_call: TRBJ2-1
clone_size: few
v_call: TRBV9
cdr3_aa: CASSVVLAGTYNEQFF
cdr3_nt: TGTGCCAGCAGCGTAGTACTAGCGGGCACTTACAATGAGCAGTTCTTC

d_call: NA
j_call: TRBJ2-1
clone_size: NA
v_call: TRBV4-3
cdr3_aa: CASSQETARGYNEQFF
cdr3_nt: TGCGCCAGCAGCCAAGAAACAGCTCGGGGTTACAATGAGCAGTTCTTC

d_call: TRBD2
j_call: TRBJ2-1
clone_size: NA
v_call: TRBV27
cdr3_aa: CANSFRGSSYNEQFF
cdr3_nt: TGTGCCAACAGTTTTCGCGGGAGCTCCTACAATGAGCAGTTCTTC

d_call: TRBD1
j_call: TRBJ1-1
clone_size: few
v_call: TRBV14
cdr3_aa: CASSLTGGKGLNTEAFF
cdr3_nt: TGTGCCAGCAGCCTGACAGGGGGCAAGGGGTTGAACACTGAAGCTTTCTTT

d_call: NA
j_call: TRBJ1-1
clone_size: few
v_call: TRBV29-1
cdr3_aa: CSVAPGWGMNTEAFF
cdr3_nt: TGCAGCGTTGCCCCAGGGTGGGGCATGAACACTGAAGCTTTCTTT

d_call: NA
j_call: TRBJ2-7
clone_size: NA
v_call: TRBV6-2/TRBV6-3
cdr3_aa: CTSSQGLGGYNEQYF
cdr3_nt: TGTACCAGCAGCCAGGGACTAGGGGGCTACAATGAGCAGTACTTC

d_call: NA
j_call: TRBJ1-2
clone_size: few
v_call: TRBV6-2/TRBV6-3
cdr3_aa: CASSERDNSYTF
cdr3_nt: TGTGCCAGCAGTGAGCGGGACAATAGCTACACCTTC

d_call: TRBD2
j_call: TRBJ2-7
clone_size: few
v_call: TRBV10-3
cdr3_aa: CAISDGRGTYEQYF
cdr3_nt: TGTGCCATCAGTGATGGGCGGGGGACCTACGAGCAGTACTTC

d_call: TRBD1
j_call: TRBJ2-3
clone_size: once
v_call: TRBV12-3/TRBV12-4
cdr3_aa: CASSAGQGTETQYF
cdr3_nt: TGTGCCAGCAGTGCTGGACAGGGGACAGAGACGCAGTATTTT

d_call: TRBD1
j_call: TRBJ2-4
clone_size: NA
v_call: TRBV27
cdr3_aa: CASRGTGATLGIQYF
cdr3_nt: TGTGCCAGCAGGGGGACAGGGGCAACCCTAGGGATTCAGTACTTC

d_call: NA
j_call: TRBJ2-3
clone_size: NA
v_call: TRBV4-3
cdr3_aa: CASSQGFQGLDTQYF
cdr3_nt: TGCGCCAGCAGCCAAGGATTTCAGGGGTTGGATACGCAGTATTTT

d_call: NA
j_call: TRBJ1-2
clone_size: few
v_call: TRBV9
cdr3_aa: CASSVEQGHGYTF
cdr3_nt: TGTGCCAGCAGCGTAGAACAGGGTCATGGCTACACCTTC

d_call: NA
j_call: TRBJ2-1
clone_size: NA
v_call: TRBV15
cdr3_aa: CATSAHQGVYNEQFF
cdr3_nt: TGTGCCACCAGCGCCCATCAGGGAGTCTACAATGAGCAGTTCTTC

d_call: TRBD2
j_call: TRBJ2-7
clone_size: NA
v_call: TRBV10-3
cdr3_aa: CAISAASGSSYEQYF
cdr3_nt: TGTGCCATCAGTGCGGCTAGCGGGAGCTCCTACGAGCAGTACTTC

d_call: NA
j_call: TRBJ1-2
clone_size: NA
v_call: TRBV6-5
cdr3_aa: CASSFRPSYGYTF
cdr3_nt: TGTGCCAGCAGTTTCCGACCTTCCTATGGCTACACCTTC

d_call: TRBD1
j_call: TRBJ2-5
clone_size: NA
v_call: TRBV29-1
cdr3_aa: CSVEDLGRGPETQYF
cdr3_nt: TGCAGCGTTGAAGATCTGGGCAGGGGGCCGGAGACCCAGTACTTC

d_call: NA
j_call: TRBJ1-1
clone_size: NA
v_call: TRBV21-1
cdr3_aa: CASSKEEGGPYVNTEAFF
cdr3_nt: TGTGCCAGCAGCAAAGAGGAAGGCGGCCCCTACGTGAACACTGAAGCTTTCTTT

d_call: NA
j_call: TRBJ2-7
clone_size: NA
v_call: TRBV4-1
cdr3_aa: CASSHGRASYEQYF
cdr3_nt: TGCGCCAGCAGCCACGGACGAGCTTCCTACGAGCAGTACTTC

d_call: NA
j_call: TRBJ1-2
clone_size: few
v_call: TRBV12-3/TRBV12-4
cdr3_aa: CASSPDRGIVGYTF
cdr3_nt: TGTGCCAGCAGTCCCGACCGGGGGATTGTTGGCTACACCTTC

d_call: NA
j_call: TRBJ2-5
clone_size: few
v_call: TRBV18
cdr3_aa: CASSPLTQETQYF
cdr3_nt: TGTGCCAGCTCACCACTGACCCAAGAGACCCAGTACTTC

d_call: NA
j_call: TRBJ2-1
clone_size: NA
v_call: TRBV11-2
cdr3_aa: CANSTGLRAGYNEQFF
cdr3_nt: TGTGCCAACAGCACAGGACTACGAGCGGGCTACAATGAGCAGTTCTTC

d_call: TRBD2
j_call: TRBJ2-1
clone_size: many
v_call: TRBV20-1
cdr3_aa: CSATGTSGKRSNEQFF
cdr3_nt: TGCAGTGCTACCGGGACTAGCGGGAAACGGTCGAATGAGCAGTTCTTC

d_call: NA
j_call: TRBJ2-3
clone_size: NA
v_call: TRBV5-6
cdr3_aa: CASSYRQALTDTQYF
cdr3_nt: TGTGCCAGCAGCTATCGACAGGCCCTCACAGATACGCAGTATTTT